The 17 T cell receptor beta chains given below trace back to one sample, sequenced in a study of T cells in localized non-small cell lung cancer. The method was immunoSEQ multiplex PCR; TCRdb's version includes in-frame clones alone and lacks a portion of them. The sample carries about 27,000 clones, approximately 91% recorded once. The specimen was peripheral blood, collected before any cancer treatment. The receptors originated from a female donor over 55 with stage II squamous cell lung carcinoma.

This clone was found once. The CDR3 loop reads CASSFRDSTNEKLFF. The CDR3 coding sequence is TGTGCCAGCAGTTTTCGGGACTCAACTAATGAAAAACTGTTTTTT. V gene TRBV27 combines with J gene TRBJ1-4, with a weak D call TRBD1 (5 bases). Germline V gene data show CDR1 as MNHEY and CDR2 as SMNVEV (reference sequence). The CDR3 is 15 amino acids. V was cut by 3 bases and J by 0 bases, with 8 bases left in between.

The chain links TRBV28 to TRBJ2-7, with no clear D. With 6 bases removed from V and 3 bases from J, the gap between germline ends came to 12 bases. The CDR3 is 13 amino acids. Germline V gene sequence: CDR1 MDHEN, CDR2 SYDVKM. DNA for the CDR3: TGTGCCAGCAGGCACAGTACTAACTACGAGCAGTACTTC. Amino acids: CASRHSTNYEQYF.

CDR3 DNA sequence: TGCAGCGTTGAAGGCGCGACTGAAGCTTTCTTT. The encoded protein is CSVEGATEAFF. V gene TRBV29-1 combines with J gene TRBJ1-1; no reliable D call. The CDR3 spans 11 residues. Germline V CDR1 and CDR2: SQVTM, ANQGSEA. Trimming pared 1 base from V and 5 bases from J, leaving 5 bases between. Using reference TRBV29-1 and TRBJ1-1 for the parts outside the CDR3, the full variable domain is SAVISQKPSRDICQRGTSLTIQCQVDSQVTMMFWYRQQPGQSLTLIATANQGSEATYESGFVIDKFPISRPNLTFSTLTVSNMSPEDSSIYLCSVEGATEAFFGQGTRLTVV.

The chain couples TRBV28 to TRBJ2-3, with D perhaps TRBD2 (5 bases). Germline lookup yields CDR1 MDHEN and CDR2 SYDVKM. V was shortened by 5 bases and J by 9 bases, with 12 bases between the two germline ends. The CDR3 spans 12 residues. The CDR3 reads CASSQEPGTQYF. The CDR3 DNA reads TGTGCCAGCAGTCAAGAACCGGGGACGCAGTATTTT. Using reference TRBV28 and TRBJ2-3 for the parts outside the CDR3, the full variable domain is DVKVTQSSRYLVKRTGEKVFLECVQDMDHENMFWYRQDPGLGLRLIYFSYDVKMKEKGDIPEGYSVSREKKERFSLILESASTNQTSMYLCASSQEPGTQYFGPGTRLTVL.

CDR3 sequence (DNA): TGTGCCAGCAGTTACCACCCGACAGGGACTGGAAACACCATATATTTT. Protein sequence: CASSYHPTGTGNTIYF. V is TRBV6-5 and J is TRBJ1-3, with 7 bases fitting TRBD1. The CDR3 is 16 residues long. After removal of 2 bases from V and 2 bases from J, the junction contained 6 bases not matched to a gene. CDR1 MNHEY and CDR2 SVGAGI come from the germline V gene.

The chain uses TRBV14 and TRBJ2-4, with D uncertain. The germline V and J ends were trimmed by 4 bases and 0 bases, with 7 bases remaining between them. Germline V gives CDR1 SGHDN, CDR2 FVKESK. This CDR3 is built from 14 residues. CDR3 residues: CASSPQRAKNIQYF. As DNA, the CDR3 is TGTGCCAGCAGCCCTCAAAGAGCCAAAAACATTCAGTACTTC.

This clone was seen a single time. The rearrangement links TRBV6-1 to TRBJ2-1; the D is unclear. V lost 8 bases to trimming and J lost 2 bases, with 7 bases between them. The CDR3 covers 12 residues. CDR1 MNHNS and CDR2 SASEGT come from the germline V gene. This chain's CDR3 is CASRAPYNEQFF. The CDR3 DNA reads as TGTGCCAGCCGGGCGCCCTACAATGAGCAGTTCTTC.

The chain employs TRBV5-1 and TRBJ2-1; tentatively, D is TRBD2 (6 bases). This CDR3 has 17 amino acids. Germline CDR1 reads SGHRS; CDR2 reads YFSETQ. The V gene lost 4 bases and the J gene lost 6 bases, with 23 bases spanning the gap. CDR3 residues: CASSLQPASDRGNEQFF. CDR3 nucleotide sequence: TGCGCCAGCAGCCTGCAACCGGCTAGCGACCGGGGCAATGAGCAGTTCTTC.

The chain's CDR3 is CASSIHPTGAGQPQHF. The CDR3 nucleotides read TGTGCCAGCAGTATCCACCCCACAGGGGCGGGTCAGCCCCAGCATTTT. The gene calls are TRBV27 and TRBJ1-5; 7 bases fit TRBD1. Per germline, CDR1 MNHEY and CDR2 SMNVEV (reference sequence). Unmatched junction bases numbered 13, after V lost 5 bases and J lost 6 bases. The CDR3 covers 16 residues.

The chain links TRBV15 to TRBJ2-7, with D perhaps assigned TRBD1 or TRBD2 (5 bases each). This CDR3 is 13 amino acids long. With 3 bases removed from V and 4 bases from J, the gap between germline ends came to 10 bases. CDR1 is LNHNV and CDR2 is YYDKDF in the germline V gene (reference sequence). DNA of the CDR3: TGTGCCACCAGCAGTGTTGGGGGTTACGAGCAGTACTTC. Translating it yields CATSSVGGYEQYF.

J is TRBJ1-4 and V is TRBV7-3, with a tentative D call TRBD1 (6 bases). The CDR3 covers 9 residues. Between the trimmed V and J ends, which lost 9 bases and 13 bases, there was a span of 9 bases. The germline CDR1 and CDR2 sequences are SGHTA and FQGTGA. The CDR3 is CASGGLLFF. The CDR3 DNA reads as TGTGCCAGTGGGGGCTTACTGTTTTTT.

This chain connects TRBV2 to TRBJ1-1; TRBD1 matches 7 bases. This CDR3 has 14 amino acids. The germline gives CDR1 SNHLY, CDR2 FYNNEI. After removal of 1 base from V and 1 base from J, the junction contained 0 bases not matched to a gene. For the CDR3, the DNA is TGTGCCAGCAGTGAAGAGGGGGCGAACACTGAAGCTTTCTTT. It translates to CASSEEGANTEAFF.

The CDR3 nucleotides read TGTGCCAGCACCCAAGAGGCAGGGAGCTATGGCTACACCTTC. This translates into CASTQEAGSYGYTF. This chain links TRBV6-4 with TRBJ1-2, with D possibly being TRBD1 (5 bases). This CDR3 has 14 residues. V lost 7 bases, J lost 4 bases, and 16 bases lay in between. Germline V gene lookup returns CDR1 MRHNA and CDR2 SNTAGT.

The chain carries TRBV19 and TRBJ1-2; 8 bases line up with TRBD1. The CDR3 consists of 14 residues. Germline V lookup: CDR1 LNHDA, CDR2 SQIVND (reference sequence). The ends lost 6 bases at V and 7 bases at J; junction bases unmatched: 10. In DNA form, the CDR3 reads TGTGCCAGTAGCCCCGGACAGGGAATTTTTGGCTACACCTTC. It yields the protein CASSPGQGIFGYTF.

The chain is built from TRBV28 and TRBJ2-4; no clear D. Germline V gene lookup returns CDR1 MDHEN and CDR2 SYDVKM. V lost 3 bases, J lost 3 bases, and 6 bases lay in between. CDR3 length equals 13 residues. The CDR3 sequence: CASSFWGKNIQYF. CDR3 sequence (DNA): TGTGCCAGCAGTTTCTGGGGCAAAAACATTCAGTACTTC. The full variable domain, with the rest looked up from reference TRBV28 and TRBJ2-4, is DVKVTQSSRYLVKRTGEKVFLECVQDMDHENMFWYRQDPGLGLRLIYFSYDVKMKEKGDIPEGYSVSREKKERFSLILESASTNQTSMYLCASSFWGKNIQYFGAGTRLSVL.

The V gene is TRBV7-9, the J gene TRBJ1-5; weak D call: TRBD1 (5 bases). Germline V CDR1 and CDR2: SEHNR, FQNEAQ (reference sequence). Trimming took 1 base from V and 7 from J, leaving 11 bases between them. The length of the CDR3 is 14 residues. CDR3 amino acids: CASSLDGTGQPQHF. The CDR3 bases are TGTGCCAGCAGCTTAGACGGGACGGGCCAGCCCCAGCATTTT.

The chain couples TRBV30 to TRBJ2-3; tentative D call: TRBD1 (5 bases). CDR3 length: 15 residues. The ends were cut back, 0 bases at V and 4 bases at J, with 14 bases in the middle. Per germline, CDR1 GTSNPN and CDR2 SVGIG (reference sequence). CDR3 amino acids: CAWSVRQGLPDTQYF. In DNA form, the CDR3 reads TGTGCCTGGAGTGTACGCCAGGGTCTCCCAGATACGCAGTATTTT.